This T cell receptor beta chain is drawn from a study of naive and memory T cell subsets. Trimming cost V 1 base and J 9 bases; bases outside gene matches: 9. Germline V gene sequence: CDR1 MGHRA, CDR2 YSYEKL. This CDR3 has 17 residues. This clonotype showed up many times. Two oligonucleotides, mixed equimolar, formed the beta constant-region primer covering TRBC1 and TRBC2. TCRdb reprocessed the UMI-ligation and nested PCR reads with MiXCR, giving one entry per CDR3 protein. The repertoire holds under 150,000 distinct CDR3 sequences, about 15% seen once, with around 0.14% in the top ten. The sequence was obtained from a human donor in good health. The J gene is TRBJ2-1, the V gene TRBV4-1; 13 bases match TRBD2. Sequencing was performed on naive CD4+ T cells from blood. CDR3 nucleotide sequence: TGCGCCAGCAGCCAAGGGACTAGCGGGAGCTTGGTGACTGAGCAGTTCTTC. Translated, it gives CASSQGTSGSLVTEQFF.